The 28 T cell receptor beta chains presented below share a single source sample, sequenced in a study of beta chain features in type 1 diabetes. Every bit of the isolated RNA underwent reverse transcription, so sequencing read expressed TCRB transcripts. TCRdb's table, derived via immunoSEQ multiplex PCR, lists solely in-frame clones and lacks some. The sample includes 500,000 to 650,000 clones, around 12% of them seen just once. Study conclusions and caveats: People with Type 1 diabetes carried modestly yet significantly shorter TCRB CDR3s in all four CD4+ subsets.

Their antigens remain unidentified. The specimen was naive CD4+ T cells from blood. The source is a man younger than 45 with type 1 diabetes.

The gene calls are TRBV6-6 and TRBJ2-3; possibly TRBD1 for D (5 bases). V lost 6 bases and J lost 0, with 16 bases in between. The CDR3 runs 16 residues. Germline values: CDR1 MNHNY, CDR2 SVGAGI (reference sequence). The CDR3 nucleotides are TGTGCCAGCAGCCAAGGGATGGCAGGGAGCACAGATACGCAGTATTTT. It translates to CASSQGMAGSTDTQYF.

The V gene is TRBV15, the J gene TRBJ2-1; 9 positions agree with TRBD1. The CDR3 covers 14 residues. V lost 0 bases, J lost 6 bases, and 0 bases stayed unmatched. The germline gives CDR1 LNHNV, CDR2 YYDKDF (reference sequence). The CDR3 is CATSREDRGNEQFF. The DNA for the CDR3 is TGTGCCACCAGCAGAGAGGACAGGGGCAATGAGCAGTTCTTC.

This clone was counted a few times. The rearrangement links TRBV29-1 to TRBJ1-5; D may be TRBD1 (5 bases). Germline V lookup: CDR1 SQVTM, CDR2 ANQGSEA. Deletions cut 7 bases from V and 3 bases from J, with 10 bases between. The CDR3 is 12 residues long. Written as DNA, the CDR3 is TGCAGCGGGGGGGAGGTCAATCAGCCCCAGCATTTT. Translated: CSGGEVNQPQHF.

This clone was observed a few times. In the same sample, other DNA sequences code for this CDR3. The chain uses TRBV7-9 and TRBJ1-1; possibly TRBD1 for D (6 bases). The CDR3 totals 14 residues. V lost 1 base to trimming and J lost 1 base, with 7 bases between them. Germline CDR1 is SEHNR and CDR2 is FQNEAQ (reference sequence). CDR3 sequence (DNA): TGTGCCAGCAGCTTAGGACAGGCGAACACTGAAGCTTTCTTT. Amino acid sequence: CASSLGQANTEAFF.

The V call is TRBV10-3, the J call TRBJ2-3; 10 bases align to TRBD2. There are 17 residues in the CDR3. Losses at the gene ends were 2 bases for V and 2 bases for J; bases not matched to a gene: 7. CDR1 ENHRY and CDR2 SYGVKD come from the germline V gene. The CDR3 nucleotides read TGTGCCATCAGTGAGCCGTATAGCGGGGGGCTCACAGATACGCAGTATTTT. It encodes CAISEPYSGGLTDTQYF.

The rearrangement links TRBV7-2 to TRBJ1-1; D ambiguous. The CDR3 spans 15 residues. CDR1 is SGHTA, CDR2 FQGNSA, per germline. The V end lost 2 bases, the J end lost 6 bases, and 16 bases lay between the germline ends. CDR3: CASSLPSGGLAEAFF. CDR3 DNA sequence: TGTGCCAGCAGCTTACCTTCCGGTGGGCTGGCTGAAGCTTTCTTT.

This clone was observed a handful of times. The chain is built from TRBV7-2 and TRBJ2-2, with 7 bases lining up with TRBD2. The V and J ends lost 4 bases and 0 bases, in that order; junction bases with no gene match: 2. The germline CDR1 and CDR2 sequences are SGHTA and FQGNSA. This CDR3 has 15 amino acids. In DNA, the CDR3 is TGTGCCAGCAGCTACAGCGGGGCGAACACCGGGGAGCTGTTTTTT. The encoded protein is CASSYSGANTGELFF.

The chain links TRBV5-1 to TRBJ2-3, with 13 bases identical to TRBD2. CDR3 size: 16 residues. With 4 bases clipped from V and 1 base from J, the junction kept 3 bases outside the gene matches. CDR1 and CDR2 (germline): SGHRS, YFSETQ. DNA of the CDR3: TGCGCCAGCAGCACCGGACTAGCGGGGGGCACAGATACGCAGTATTTT. This encodes CASSTGLAGGTDTQYF.

V usage is TRBV30 and J usage is TRBJ2-1; D could derive from TRBD1 or TRBD2 (5 bases each). Between the trimmed V and J ends, which lost 4 bases and 2 bases, there was a span of 9 bases. The CDR3 runs 13 residues. The germline CDR1 and CDR2 sequences are GTSNPN and SVGIG (reference sequence). In DNA form, the CDR3 reads TGTGCCTGGACAGGGACCCCCTACAATGAGCAGTTCTTC. Translation gives CAWTGTPYNEQFF.

This clone was seen only a few times. The J gene is TRBJ2-1, the V gene TRBV2; no definite D call. Trimming shortened V by 4 bases and J by 5 bases, and 12 bases separated the two germline ends. This CDR3 has 14 amino acids. The germline CDR1 and CDR2 sequences are SNHLY and FYNNEI. CDR3 coding DNA: TGTGCCAGCAGTGCATCAAGACGGGACAATGAGCAGTTCTTC. Protein sequence: CASSASRRDNEQFF.

The gene calls are TRBV28 and TRBJ1-5, with no clear D. CDR1 is MDHEN and CDR2 is SYDVKM in the germline V gene. Trimming removed 7 bases from V and 5 bases from J, with 9 bases in between. The CDR3 is made up of 12 amino acids. As DNA, the CDR3 is TGTGCCAGCACCGAGGGCGATCAGCCCCAGCATTTT. This codes for CASTEGDQPQHF. Looking up the rest from reference TRBV28 and TRBJ1-5 gives the full variable domain: DVKVTQSSRYLVKRTGEKVFLECVQDMDHENMFWYRQDPGLGLRLIYFSYDVKMKEKGDIPEGYSVSREKKERFSLILESASTNQTSMYLCASTEGDQPQHFGDGTRLSIL.

This chain connects TRBV19 to TRBJ2-1; 7 positions agree with TRBD2. CDR3 length: 12 residues. V dropped 11 bases and J dropped 9; count of bases not matched to a gene: 10. CDR1 and CDR2 from the germline V gene are LNHDA and SQIVND (reference sequence). CDR3 bases: TGTGCCGCCCGTCCGGGGGGTGGTGAGCAGTTCTTC. It is translated as CAARPGGGEQFF.

This clone turned up a few times. The V gene is TRBV7-9, the J gene TRBJ2-5; 7 positions agree with TRBD2. Germline V gene lookup returns CDR1 SEHNR and CDR2 FQNEAQ (reference sequence). The CDR3 totals 12 residues. Trimming cost V 8 bases and J 9 bases; bases outside gene matches: 9. The CDR3 loop reads CASVASGTAQYF. The CDR3 bases are TGTGCCAGCGTCGCTAGCGGAACGGCCCAGTACTTC. The full variable domain, rest sourced from reference TRBV7-9 and TRBJ2-5, is DTGVSQNPRHKITKRGQNVTFRCDPISEHNRLYWYRQTLGQGPEFLTYFQNEAQLEKSRLLSDRFSAERPKGSFSTLEIQRTEQGDSAMYLCASVASGTAQYFGPGTRLLVL.

This clone was recorded a few times. This sample also contains other DNA sequences that code for the same CDR3. The rearrangement links TRBV5-1 to TRBJ2-5, with unresolved D. The CDR3 has 14 residues. CDR1 is SGHRS, CDR2 YFSETQ, per germline. The V end lost 2 bases, the J end lost 2 bases, and 10 bases lay between the germline ends. CDR3 region: CASSLGDRQETQYF. The CDR3 DNA reads as TGCGCCAGCAGCTTAGGTGATAGACAAGAGACCCAGTACTTC.

This chain joins TRBV4-2 and TRBJ1-2; D might be TRBD1 (6 bases). There are 18 residues in the CDR3. Germline V lookup: CDR1 LGHNA, CDR2 YNFKEQ. Trimming took 0 bases from V and 5 from J, leaving 22 bases between them. The CDR3 DNA sequence: TGTGCCAGCAGCCAAGATCCCAGGGGAATCGGGGGCAGATATGGCTACACCTTC. Its translation is CASSQDPRGIGGRYGYTF.

This clone has more than one count but fewer than ten. This chain uses TRBV19 with TRBJ2-5; D perhaps matches TRBD2 (6 bases). Trimming took 6 bases from V and 2 from J, leaving 16 bases between them. Germline CDR1 is LNHDA and CDR2 is SQIVND (reference sequence). The CDR3 is 15 residues long. CDR3 residues: CASSDPGTSQETQYF. Here the CDR3 DNA reads TGTGCCAGTAGCGACCCCGGGACTTCTCAAGAGACCCAGTACTTC. The variable domain in full, with the rest retrieved from reference TRBV19 and TRBJ2-5, is DGGITQSPKYLFRKEGQNVTLSCEQNLNHDAMYWYRQDPGQGLRLIYYSQIVNDFQKGDIAEGYSVSREKKESFPLTVTSAQKNPTAFYLCASSDPGTSQETQYFGPGTRLLVL.

This clone was found a few times. CDR3 DNA sequence: TGCAGCGCTACCGGGACAGATCAAGAGACCCAGTACTTC. This gives the protein CSATGTDQETQYF. V is TRBV29-1 and J is TRBJ2-5; 7 bases fit TRBD1. With 7 bases clipped from V and 2 bases from J, the junction kept 7 bases outside the gene matches. The CDR3 extends over 13 amino acids. Germline CDR1 reads SQVTM; CDR2 reads ANQGSEA.

This clone has a handful of counts. The chain joins TRBV20-1 to TRBJ1-2; the D is unclear. Trimming stripped 4 bases from V and 8 bases from J, with 8 bases between. Germline V CDR1 and CDR2: DFQATT, SNEGSKA (reference sequence). The CDR3 covers 10 residues. The CDR3 loop reads CSATYDGYTF. The CDR3 DNA follows: TGCAGTGCTACGTATGACGGCTACACCTTC.

The chain uses TRBV9 and TRBJ1-1; D ambiguous. The V end lost 0 bases, the J end lost 0 bases, and 12 bases lay between the germline ends. Germline assignment: CDR1 SGDLS and CDR2 YYNGEE. The CDR3 is 16 amino acids. The CDR3 DNA sequence: TGTGCCAGCAGCGTAGCTACGGGCGGCTTGAACACTGAAGCTTTCTTT. Translation: CASSVATGGLNTEAFF.

The chain joins TRBV6-5 to TRBJ2-1, with TRBD2 matching over 9 bases. This CDR3 comprises 15 residues. Germline assignment: CDR1 MNHEY and CDR2 SVGAGI. Trimming at V came to 5 bases and at J to 8 bases, leaving 10 bases not matched to a gene. CDR3 coding DNA: TGTGCCAGCAGTCCCGGGACTAGCTTCAGGGATGAGCAGTTCTTC. This encodes CASSPGTSFRDEQFF.

Only a few counts were recorded for this clone. The CDR3: CASSFRVLDNSPLHF. For the CDR3, the DNA is TGTGCCAGCAGTTTTAGGGTACTTGATAATTCACCCCTCCACTTT. The rearrangement links TRBV27 to TRBJ1-6; D is undetermined. The CDR3 runs to 15 residues. V dropped 3 bases and J dropped 5 bases, with 11 bases sitting between them. Germline-derived CDR1 and CDR2 are MNHEY and SMNVEV (reference sequence).

This clone was seen only a few times. The chain employs TRBV11-2 and TRBJ2-1; the D gene is possibly TRBD1 (5 bases). The CDR3 runs 16 residues. V dropped 5 bases and J dropped 8 bases, with 22 bases sitting between them. CDR1 SGHAT and CDR2 FQNNGV come from the germline V gene. CDR3: CASSPMGQSLRDEQFF. CDR3 DNA: TGTGCCAGCAGCCCGATGGGGCAGTCCCTTAGGGATGAGCAGTTCTTC. Filled out from reference TRBV11-2 and TRBJ2-1, the complete variable domain reads EAGVAQSPRYKIIEKRQSVAFWCNPISGHATLYWYQQILGQGPKLLIQFQNNGVVDDSQLPKDRFSAERLKGVDSTLKIQPAKLEDSAVYLCASSPMGQSLRDEQFFGPGTRLTVL.

This sequence joins TRBV5-1 and TRBJ1-2, with a weak D call TRBD1 (6 bases). The germline V and J ends were trimmed by 1 base and 6 bases, with 13 bases remaining between them. Germline V gene data show CDR1 as SGHRS and CDR2 as YFSETQ. The CDR3 is 14 amino acids. The CDR3 sequence is CASSLLDRSDGYTF. The CDR3, as DNA: TGCGCCAGCAGCTTGCTTGACAGGTCAGATGGCTACACCTTC.

The chain joins TRBV11-2 to TRBJ1-5, with D perhaps matching TRBD1 (5 bases). V lost 2 bases and J 7 bases, leaving 9 bases between the germline ends. The germline V gene encodes CDR1 SGHAT and CDR2 FQNNGV. CDR3 size: 13 residues. The CDR3: CASSLQGSQPQHF. The DNA for the CDR3 is TGTGCCAGCAGCTTACAGGGATCCCAGCCCCAGCATTTT.

This clone turned up a few times. The chain couples TRBV5-1 to TRBJ2-7, with unresolved D. Trimming removed 7 bases at V and 6 bases at J, with 17 bases between. Germline CDR1 reads SGHRS; CDR2 reads YFSETQ. This CDR3 region has 13 residues. CDR3 amino acids: CASALSGEGEQYF. In DNA form, the CDR3 reads TGCGCCAGCGCATTGTCGGGTGAAGGCGAGCAGTACTTC.

CDR3 bases: TGTGCCAGCAGACTCCGGGCCAGCTCCTACAATGAGCAGTTCTTC. Protein sequence: CASRLRASSYNEQFF. The V gene is TRBV6-5, the J gene TRBJ2-1; D gene ambiguous. The CDR3 contains 15 residues. Germline V gene sequence: CDR1 MNHEY, CDR2 SVGAGI. With 6 bases removed from V and 0 bases from J, the gap between germline ends came to 12 bases.

V usage is TRBV6-5 and J usage is TRBJ2-5, with TRBD2 matching over 9 bases. This CDR3 comprises 16 residues. V trimming: 2 bases; J trimming: 5 bases; junction bases outside the gene matches: 9. Germline values: CDR1 MNHEY, CDR2 SVGAGI. In nucleotides, the CDR3 is TGTGCCAGCAGTTACGGAGCGGGGGGCGATCTGGAGACCCAGTACTTC. Translating gives CASSYGAGGDLETQYF.

This chain joins TRBV7-9 and TRBJ2-4, with unresolved D. The V end lost 10 bases, the J end lost 7 bases, and 8 bases lay between the germline ends. Germline V gene data show CDR1 as SEHNR and CDR2 as FQNEAQ (reference sequence). The CDR3 is 10 amino acids. CDR3 nucleotide sequence: TGTGCCACCTCAATGAACATTCAGTACTTC. It encodes CATSMNIQYF.